This TCR beta chain is from a study of CD8+ T cells in alopecia areata (dated by TCRdb to 2016 to 2019). Notes on the research overall: The study used high-throughput TCRbeta sequencing to examine T cell clonal expansion in alopecia areata, in both the C3H/HeJ mouse model and human patients. In humans, TCRbeta sequencing was performed on scalp tissue and on sorted CD4+ and CD8+ peripheral blood T cells from healthy controls and from patients with patchy or totalis/universalis alopecia areata. Clonality in the scalp was compared among normal scalp (n=4), patchy alopecia areata scalp (n=8), and alopecia totalis/universalis scalp (n=8). The RNA source kit depended on sample type: the PAXgene miRNA kit for fixed scalp, the miRNeasy kit for PBMCs, and the RNeasy kit for mouse skin. TCRbeta CDR3 regions were amplified by immunoSEQ multiplex PCR with 35 Vbeta forward and 13 Jbeta reverse primers.

PBMCs were isolated by density centrifugation and stained for CD3, CD4 and CD8, and CD4+ and CD8+ T cells were sorted on a FACSAria. Scalp biopsies and blood samples were provided by unaffected controls. For this clone: Its antigen has not been determined. No much larger clone is present one base from it, and per-base qualities are unavailable.

From its cysteine to its phenylalanine, the CDR3 spans 13 amino acids. Solely the CDR3 DNA is kept, with 39 bases framed from the first base. CDR1 SQVTM and CDR2 ANQGSEA are derived from the germline V gene. V gives up 1 base and J gives up 4 bases, and the segment between their germline ends measures 11 bases. The method behind the library was the immunoSEQ multiplex PCR assay. RNA was extracted from all samples and reverse transcribed into cDNA, which served as template for TCR sequencing. First-strand cDNA was synthesized using SuperScript III with a 2:1 mix of oligo-dT and random hexamers. Amplification bias was assessed with a synthetic immune receptor repertoire, and residual bias was removed computationally. Regarding the original processing steps: Raw reads were preprocessed to remove errors, and CDR3 was defined according to IMGT conventions as the region from the conserved cysteine to phenylalanine. Clonality was calculated as 1 minus Shannon entropy normalized by log2 of the number of productive unique TCRs. Whether each scalp clone was CD4 or CD8 was inferred by checking scalp TCRbeta sequences against the CD4 and CD8 repertoires from sorted blood. TCRdb's version of the immuneACCESS table is confined to in-frame rearrangements and falls short of the full clone set. An unresolved V gene accounts for under half of the shortfall where checked; the remainder is of unknown origin. V and J calls and clone size are those listed in that table; D and trimming were worked out from the DNA. The table for this sample lists some 160,000 clones; less than 65% of them were counted only once. 30% to 45% of the sample comes from the top ten.

Beyond this particular receptor, the publication reports: Unlike mouse skin, which is dominated by gammadelta T cells, normal human skin has resident alphabeta T cells that are also sequenced, and this complicates analysis of the scalp TCR repertoire. Shared TCR sequences between patients were less evident than in mice, which may be partly attributable to HLA diversity in the patient population. Compared with normal scalp, lesional scalp, particularly in alopecia totalis/universalis, had higher clonality and more expanded CD8+ clones, which suggests antigenic drive.

The sequencing sample was made of CD8+ T cells sorted from blood. The sequence joins TRBV29-1 to TRBJ2-7, with the D gene call left open. The TCR was taken from a human donor in good health. The CDR3: CSVEVLAGYEQYF. The nucleotide sequence reads as follows: TGCAGCGTTGAAGTTTTGGCAGGTTACGAGCAGTACTTC.